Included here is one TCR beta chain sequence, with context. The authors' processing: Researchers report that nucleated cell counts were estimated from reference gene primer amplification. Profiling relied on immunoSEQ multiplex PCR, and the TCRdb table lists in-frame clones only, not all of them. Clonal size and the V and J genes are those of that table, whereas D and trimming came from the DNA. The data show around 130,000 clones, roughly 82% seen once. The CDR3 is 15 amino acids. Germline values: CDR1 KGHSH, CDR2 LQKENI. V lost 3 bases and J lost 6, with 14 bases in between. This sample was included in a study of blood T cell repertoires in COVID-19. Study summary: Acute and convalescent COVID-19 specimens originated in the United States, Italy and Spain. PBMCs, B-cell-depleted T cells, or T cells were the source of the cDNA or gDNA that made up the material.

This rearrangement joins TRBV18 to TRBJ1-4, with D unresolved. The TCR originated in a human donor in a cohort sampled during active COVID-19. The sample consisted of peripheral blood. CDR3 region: CASSPRKVRDEKLFF. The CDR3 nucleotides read TGTGCCAGCTCACCGAGAAAGGTTCGGGATGAAAAACTGTTTTTT. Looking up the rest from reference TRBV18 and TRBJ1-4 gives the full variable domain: NAGVMQNPRHLVRRRGQEARLRCSPMKGHSHVYWYRQLPEEGLKFMVYLQKENIIDESGMPKERFSAEFPKEGPSILRIQQVVRGDSAAYFCASSPRKVRDEKLFFGSGTQLSVL.